What follows describes a single T cell receptor (beta chain). This clonotype was counted a few times. The target of this receptor is not known. Per-nucleotide qualities are absent, and no much larger clonotype sits a single base away. The data are from a study of regulatory T cells in long-lasting Graves disease (dated by TCRdb to about 2021). Background for the entire study: Antithyroid drugs had been taken for less than 3 months by newly diagnosed Graves' disease patients. A total of about 33 samples underwent TCR sequencing, from about 13 patients with persistent Graves' disease and about 20 patients with newly diagnosed Graves' disease. Persistent Graves' disease patients were compared with newly diagnosed Graves' disease patients by peripheral blood TCR sequencing and RNA sequencing. The study was conducted in China and was registered as a clinical trial. Results and caveats for the whole study, not just this receptor: The study examined only peripheral blood because the primary lesion, thyroid tissue, could not be accessed. Sequencing and analysis were restricted to the TCR beta chain. TRBV28, TRBJ1-2 and TRBJ2-5 were preferentially used in persistent disease, while TRBV20-1 and TRBJ2-1 were favored in newly diagnosed disease. Patients with persistent disease shared more public clonotypes (about 2,900) than newly diagnosed patients did (approximately 990). Lower TCR Shannon entropy and fewer highly expanded clones were observed in persistent Graves' disease patients than in newly diagnosed patients, which suggested clonal expansion. The small sample size was acknowledged by the authors as a limitation that may reduce accuracy.

In the paper's terms, the time point label means: newly diagnosed GD, antithyroid drugs for less than 3 months. For both TCR sequencing and RNA sequencing, RNA was extracted from PBMCs using TRIzol. Graves' disease was diagnosed according to American Thyroid Association guidelines. The patients came from an endocrinology department in Xi'an, China. Each patient gave about 10 milliliters of peripheral blood, collected in an EDTA anticoagulant tube. Ficoll Paque Plus density gradient separation was used to isolate PBMCs, and no further T cell sorting was performed. An Agilent 2100 Bioanalyzer and agarose gel were used to check RNA quality, and a NanoDrop 2000 was used to measure RNA concentration. Receptors were amplified or captured by multiplex PCR. Sequencing relied on an Illumina HiSeq 4000. iRepertoire HTBI primers and Arm-PCR amplification of CDR3 regions were used to construct TCR beta libraries. Before sequencing, the PCR products underwent gel purification. The original methods were these. Gene usage analysis of CDR3 amino acid clonotypes used the roughly 60 TRBV and 14 to 15 TRBJ segments found across samples. COPE and FqMerger were used to merge the filtered high-quality paired reads into contigs. BLAST was used to align contigs to IMGT TRBV, TRBD and TRBJ reference genes, and CDR3 was defined according to IMGT. Clonotypes above 0.1% frequency were classified as highly expanded clones. Repertoire diversity was measured by Shannon entropy, and V-J evenness by the Gini coefficient. A clonotype was considered public if more than one individual shared it. Through fastp at Q25 and MiXCR, TCRdb rebuilt clones from the public reads, retaining in-frame beta chains. CDR3 protein duplicates are merged, each entry listing the most common genes and DNA. The V and J calls come from TCRdb's annotation, not from the publication. The sample profile shows around 400,000 distinct CDR3 sequences; roughly a sixth of them were found once. The top ten constitute 22% of the sample.

V loses 5 bases, J loses 0 bases, and the germline ends lie 15 bases apart. CDR1 and CDR2 were assigned from the germline V gene as SGHTA and FQGTGA. From cysteine to phenylalanine, the CDR3 is 16 amino acids long. This entry keeps only the CDR3 DNA: 48 bases, framed from base 1. Material: peripheral blood mononuclear cells (PBMCs), obtained at new diagnosis, from a patient treated with antithyroid drugs. The rearranged chain carries TRBV7-3 and TRBJ2-3, with TRBD1 as a weak D call on 6 bases. This TCR derives from a female donor with Graves disease. The CDR3 in this case is CASSNPGQPSTDTQYF. The base sequence is TGTGCCAGCAGCAACCCTGGACAGCCTAGCACAGATACGCAGTATTTT. With the rest looked up from the reference TRBV7-3 and TRBJ2-3 genes rather than sequenced, the full variable domain is GAGVSQTPSNKVTEKGKYVELRCDPISGHTALYWYRQSLGQGPEFLIYFQGTGAADDSGLPNDRFFAVRPEGSVSTLKIQRTERGDSAVYLCASSNPGQPSTDTQYFGPGTRLTVL.